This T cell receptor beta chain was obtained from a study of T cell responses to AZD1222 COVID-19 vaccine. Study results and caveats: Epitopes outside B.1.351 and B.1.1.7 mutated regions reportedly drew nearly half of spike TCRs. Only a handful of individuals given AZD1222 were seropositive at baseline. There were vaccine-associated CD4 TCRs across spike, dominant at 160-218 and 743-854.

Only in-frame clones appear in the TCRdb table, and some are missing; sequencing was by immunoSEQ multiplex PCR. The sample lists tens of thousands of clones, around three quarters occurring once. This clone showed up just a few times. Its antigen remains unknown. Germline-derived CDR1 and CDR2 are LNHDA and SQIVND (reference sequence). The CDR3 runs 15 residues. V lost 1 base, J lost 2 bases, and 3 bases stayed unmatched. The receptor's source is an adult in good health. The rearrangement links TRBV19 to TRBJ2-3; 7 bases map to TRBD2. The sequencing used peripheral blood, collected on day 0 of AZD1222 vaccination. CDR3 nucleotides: TGTGCCAGTAGTATAGGAGGGAGGGTCACAGATACGCAGTATTTT. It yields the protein CASSIGGRVTDTQYF.